One sample yielded the 2 T cell receptor beta chains listed below, sequenced in a study of blood T cells in healthy people across ages. Primers used in a second PCR of roughly 6 to 11 cycles were a sample-barcoded 5' primer and a J-beta primer mix. Each CDR3 protein is one row after TCRdb ran MiXCR on the 5' RACE reads. The sample yields roughly 2 million distinct CDR3 sequences, approximately 50% seen once. Sequencing was carried out using blood. The source of these receptors is a woman aged 40 to 50 in good health.

This chain joins TRBV6-5 and TRBJ2-5; 9 bases fit TRBD1. V was pared by 2 bases and J by 4 bases, with 17 bases of the junction left unmatched. Germline lookup yields CDR1 MNHEY and CDR2 SVGAGI. The CDR3 contains 19 residues. CDR3 nucleotide sequence: TGTGCCAGCAGTTACACAAATCCCAGAACAGGGGGCTTTTCAGAGACCCAGTACTTC. Translated, it gives CASSYTNPRTGGFSETQYF.

In the case of this clonotype: A read error may account for a junction end that differs from germline. The gene calls are TRBV15 and TRBJ2-5; TRBD2 matches at 9 bases. This CDR3 is built from 15 residues. The germline V gene encodes CDR1 LNHNV and CDR2 YYDKDF (reference sequence). CDR3 protein: CATSRGSGGQEAQYF. The DNA for the CDR3 is TGTGCCACCAGCAGAGGTAGCGGGGGTCAAGAGGCCCAGTACTTC.